This entry lists 4 T cell receptor beta chains sequenced from one sample in a study of cytomegalovirus exposure and HLA in healthy donors. Vbeta (60) and Jbeta (13) primers were used in the PCR. The data were produced by immunoSEQ multiplex PCR, yet TCRdb's version contains in-frame clones alone and is incomplete. This sample has roughly 180,000 clones, with about four fifths found just once. Sequenced sample: PBMCs. Receptors originate from a male donor in good health and CMV-seronegative.

This sequence joins TRBV5-1 and TRBJ2-7; no firm D call. V was shortened by 2 bases and J by 7 bases, with 7 bases between the two germline ends. This CDR3 region has 11 residues. Germline loops: CDR1 SGHRS, CDR2 YFSETQ. The CDR3 DNA sequence: TGCGCCAGCAGCTTCTACGGGGAGCAGTACTTC. Its protein product is CASSFYGEQYF. The full variable domain, completed using reference TRBV5-1 and TRBJ2-7, is KAGVTQTPRYLIKTRGQQVTLSCSPISGHRSVSWYQQTPGQGLQFLFEYFSETQRNKGNFPGRFSGRQFSNSRSEMNVSTLELGDSALYLCASSFYGEQYFGPGTRLTVT.

V gene TRBV9 combines with J gene TRBJ2-1; TRBD2 matches 8 bases. The V segment lost 0 bases and the J segment 0 bases; nucleotides outside the gene matches: 2. There are 16 residues in the CDR3. The germline CDR1 and CDR2 sequences are SGDLS and YYNGEE. CDR3 DNA: TGTGCCAGCAGCGTAGTTGGGACTAGCTCCTACAATGAGCAGTTCTTC. This encodes CASSVVGTSSYNEQFF.

This clone was counted only a few times. This chain uses TRBV28 with TRBJ1-3; D might be TRBD1 (6 bases). The CDR3 spans 16 residues. Trimming stripped 6 bases from V and 2 bases from J, with 17 bases between. The germline gives CDR1 MDHEN, CDR2 SYDVKM. In DNA, the CDR3 is TGTGCCAGCAGCGTCGGGGGGGGGCTAGCTGGAAACACCATATATTTT. This translates into CASSVGGGLAGNTIYF.

The rearrangement links TRBV15 to TRBJ2-4; 12 nucleotides match TRBD1. Trimming at V came to 1 base and at J to 6 bases, leaving 7 bases not matched to a gene. This CDR3 has 17 residues. Per germline, CDR1 LNHNV and CDR2 YYDKDF (reference sequence). CDR3 nucleotides: TGTGCCACCAGCAGAGTTGCCGGGACAGGGGGCACAAACATTCAGTACTTC. This translates into CATSRVAGTGGTNIQYF. Looking up the rest from reference TRBV15 and TRBJ2-4 gives the full variable domain: DAMVIQNPRYQVTQFGKPVTLSCSQTLNHNVMYWYQQKSSQAPKLLFHYYDKDFNNEADTPDNFQSRRPNTSFCFLDIRSPGLGDTAMYLCATSRVAGTGGTNIQYFGAGTRLSVL.